These 29 T cell receptor beta chains came from one sample sequenced in a study of cytomegalovirus exposure and HLA in healthy donors. This PCR relied on a set of 60 Vbeta primers and 13 Jbeta primers. This table comes from immunoSEQ multiplex PCR, and its TCRdb copy is limited to in-frame clones, with some not included. The sample has 130,000 to 150,000 clones, around 85% seen once. The sequencing sample was made of PBMCs. The receptor set was obtained from a woman aged 30 to 39 in good health and CMV-seronegative.

J is TRBJ2-2 and V is TRBV6-4; 8 bases are a match to TRBD2. Trimming cost V 4 bases and J 8 bases; bases outside gene matches: 9. Germline V gene data show CDR1 as MRHNA and CDR2 as SNTAGT. The CDR3 is made up of 15 amino acids. CDR3 DNA: TGTGCCAGCAGTGCAGCGGGGGACATTGCTGGGGAGCTGTTTTTT. This encodes CASSAAGDIAGELFF.

The chain links TRBV7-8 to TRBJ1-1; a possible D gene is TRBD1 (5 bases). Germline V gene data show CDR1 as SGHVS and CDR2 as FQNEAQ. V lost 1 base and J 7 bases, leaving 22 bases between the germline ends. The CDR3 loop spans 17 amino acids. CDR3 loop: CASSLVYFESPTGEAFF. CDR3 bases: TGTGCCAGCAGCTTAGTTTACTTTGAAAGTCCCACAGGTGAAGCTTTCTTT.

This chain connects TRBV5-1 to TRBJ2-2; 12 bases align to TRBD2. J lost 6 bases, V lost 5 bases, and 2 bases had no gene match. This CDR3 is 14 amino acids long. Looked up from germline, CDR1 is SGHRS and CDR2 is YFSETQ. CDR3 sequence: CASRTSGGSGELFF. For the CDR3, the DNA is TGCGCCAGCAGGACTAGCGGGGGATCCGGGGAGCTGTTTTTT.

The chain uses TRBV10-2 and TRBJ2-3, with TRBD2 matching 9 bases. CDR1 and CDR2 (germline): WSHSY, SAAADI. The junction had 8 bases not matched to a gene; V was cut back by 8 bases and J by 8 bases. This CDR3 has 13 amino acids. This CDR3 reads CASAGGRYVTQYF. In DNA form, the CDR3 reads TGCGCCAGCGCGGGGGGGCGATACGTTACGCAGTATTTT.

This clone was counted only a few times. The J gene is TRBJ2-1, the V gene TRBV7-9; D is possibly TRBD1 (5 bases). The CDR3 contains 15 residues. V gave up 5 bases and J gave up 4 bases, with 15 bases separating them. Germline assignment: CDR1 SEHNR and CDR2 FQNEAQ (reference sequence). CDR3 residues: CASSLRVVGYNEQFF. CDR3 in DNA: TGTGCCAGCAGCCTCAGGGTAGTAGGGTACAATGAGCAGTTCTTC.

This clone was seen a few times. V is TRBV6-1 and J is TRBJ2-7, with D possibly being TRBD1 (6 bases). The V gene lost 0 bases and the J gene lost 3 bases, with 9 bases spanning the gap. In germline, CDR1 is MNHNS, CDR2 SASEGT. The CDR3 is 14 residues long. The CDR3 reads CASSEATGSYEQYF. The CDR3 region has the DNA TGTGCCAGCAGTGAAGCGACAGGCAGCTACGAGCAGTACTTC.

CDR3: CAWVTGFEQYF. The CDR3 nucleotides are TGTGCCTGGGTAACAGGGTTCGAGCAGTACTTC. J is TRBJ2-7 and V is TRBV30; TRBD1 is a possible D gene (6 bases). The CDR3 is 11 amino acids. V lost 5 bases and J lost 6, with 11 bases in between. Germline-derived CDR1 and CDR2 are GTSNPN and SVGIG (reference sequence).

J is TRBJ2-5 and V is TRBV7-2; a possible D gene is TRBD2 (6 bases). The ends were cut back, 5 bases at V and 7 bases at J, with 23 bases in the middle. The CDR3 is 16 amino acids. Germline loops: CDR1 SGHTA, CDR2 FQGNSA. The chain's CDR3 is CASSPRRGGTRLTQYF. In DNA form, the CDR3 reads TGTGCCAGCAGCCCACGGAGGGGAGGTACAAGATTGACCCAGTACTTC.

The CDR3 here is CASSPEGDSYEQYF. CDR3 nucleotide sequence: TGCGCCAGCAGCCCTGAGGGGGATTCCTACGAGCAGTACTTC. The chain recombines TRBV4-1 with TRBJ2-7; D might be TRBD1 (6 bases). CDR3 length: 14 amino acids. Germline CDR1 MGHRA, CDR2 YSYEKL. Between the trimmed V and J ends, which lost 4 bases and 1 base, there was a span of 11 bases.

This chain joins TRBV18 and TRBJ2-1; 7 bases agree with TRBD2. The CDR3 runs to 15 residues. The J segment lost 6 bases and the V segment lost 2 bases, leaving 7 bases of the junction unmatched. From germline, CDR1 is KGHSH and CDR2 LQKENI. CDR3 DNA sequence: TGTGCCAGCTCACCAAAGCGGGGAGTAAGCAATGAGCAGTTCTTC. Translating gives CASSPKRGVSNEQFF.

The rearrangement links TRBV10-2 to TRBJ1-6, with 7 bases matching TRBD1. Germline V gene data show CDR1 as WSHSY and CDR2 as SAAADI. The CDR3 covers 14 residues. V lost 7 bases to trimming and J lost 10 bases; unmatched junction nucleotides: 10. The CDR3 DNA follows: TGCGCCAGCAATCGAGGGCAGGGGGGCTCACCCCTCCACTTT. This gives the protein CASNRGQGGSPLHF.

About this clone itself: The junction departs from germline at one end; a sequencing error may be responsible. Other DNA sequences in the sample encode the same CDR3. This sequence joins TRBV10-3 and TRBJ2-7, with a possible D match to TRBD2 (5 bases). Germline assignment: CDR1 ENHRY and CDR2 SYGVKD. The CDR3 is 15 amino acids. The CDR3 coding sequence is TGTGCCATCAGTTTTCAGACTGCTAGCTCCTATGAGCAGTACTTC. Translation gives CAISFQTASSYEQYF.

This chain connects TRBV5-5 to TRBJ2-2; 7 bases fit TRBD1. V trimming: 2 bases; J trimming: 6 bases; junction bases outside the gene matches: 10. Germline V CDR1 and CDR2: SGHKS, YYEKEE (reference sequence). This CDR3 spans 16 amino acids. CDR3 residues: CASSLLRQGSPGELFF. CDR3 sequence (DNA): TGTGCCAGCAGCTTATTGCGACAGGGCTCGCCCGGGGAGCTGTTTTTT.

This sequence joins TRBV28 and TRBJ2-7; 8 nucleotides align to TRBD2. The CDR3 is made up of 15 amino acids. The germline CDR1 and CDR2 sequences are MDHEN and SYDVKM. With V trimmed by 5 bases and J by 4 bases, 10 bases remained unmatched. The CDR3: CASSGPNSGTYEQYF. Here the CDR3 DNA reads TGTGCCAGCAGTGGCCCGAATAGCGGGACGTACGAGCAGTACTTC.

The CDR3 region is CSASRDYEQYF. In DNA form, the CDR3 reads TGCAGTGCTTCGAGAGACTACGAGCAGTACTTC. This rearrangement joins TRBV20-1 to TRBJ2-7; the D is unclear. The V gene's germline CDR1 is DFQATT and CDR2 SNEGSKA (reference sequence). V gave up 5 bases and J gave up 3 bases, with 8 bases separating them. The CDR3 length is 11 residues.

The chain couples TRBV28 to TRBJ1-2; 7 nucleotides match TRBD1. With V trimmed by 5 bases and J by 0 bases, 6 bases remained unmatched. CDR1 and CDR2 (germline): MDHEN, SYDVKM. The CDR3 length is 15 residues. The CDR3 coding sequence is TGTGCCAGCAGTCCCCGGACAGGCCCTAACTATGGCTACACCTTC. Its protein is CASSPRTGPNYGYTF.

The V gene is TRBV18, the J gene TRBJ1-1; D unclear. Trimming took off 3 bases at V and 1 base at J, with 6 bases between the two ends. CDR3 length: 13 residues. The germline gives CDR1 KGHSH, CDR2 LQKENI. CDR3 bases: TGTGCCAGCTCACCGTTAGAGAACACTGAAGCTTTCTTT. This codes for CASSPLENTEAFF.

CDR3 residues: CASSEYGQVYGYTF. The CDR3 bases are TGTGCCAGCAGTGAATATGGACAGGTCTATGGCTACACCTTC. The chain couples TRBV25-1 to TRBJ1-2; the match to TRBD1 covers 7 bases. Germline CDR1 is MGHDK and CDR2 is SYGVNS. CDR3 size: 14 residues. Unmatched junction bases numbered 2, after V lost 0 bases and J lost 4 bases.

The rearrangement links TRBV4-3 to TRBJ1-1, with D unresolved. The V and J ends lost 5 bases and 2 bases respectively, with 12 bases between them. The CDR3 totals 14 residues. The germline V gene encodes CDR1 LGHNA and CDR2 YSLEER. The CDR3 protein is CASSATSSNTEAFF. CDR3 DNA: TGCGCCAGCAGCGCTACTTCTAGTAACACTGAAGCTTTCTTT.

The genes are TRBV5-1 and TRBJ1-1; D might be TRBD1 (6 bases). Germline V gives CDR1 SGHRS, CDR2 YFSETQ. Trimming removed 5 bases at V and 6 bases at J, with 14 bases between. The CDR3 length is 13 residues. The CDR3: CASRISGTPEAFF. The CDR3 coding sequence is TGCGCCAGCAGGATCTCCGGGACACCTGAAGCTTTCTTT. Supplemented by reference TRBV5-1 and TRBJ1-1, the full variable domain reads KAGVTQTPRYLIKTRGQQVTLSCSPISGHRSVSWYQQTPGQGLQFLFEYFSETQRNKGNFPGRFSGRQFSNSRSEMNVSTLELGDSALYLCASRISGTPEAFFGQGTRLTVV.

This chain connects TRBV5-1 to TRBJ2-1; 10 bases align to TRBD2. Germline V gives CDR1 SGHRS, CDR2 YFSETQ. CDR3 size: 19 residues. V lost 3 bases, J lost 4 bases, and 16 bases stayed unmatched. The DNA of the CDR3 is TGCGCCAGCAGCTCCCCTATGATAGCGGGAGGCTTCACATACAATGAGCAGTTCTTC. Translation: CASSSPMIAGGFTYNEQFF.

The chain combines TRBV7-3 with TRBJ1-6; possible D gene TRBD1, 5 bases. This CDR3 contains 13 residues. V was pared by 5 bases and J by 10 bases, with 12 bases between. Germline CDR1 and CDR2: SGHTA and FQGTGA. CDR3 protein: CASSLGEGSPLHF. The CDR3 nucleotides are TGTGCCAGCAGCCTAGGGGAAGGATCACCCCTCCACTTT. The full variable domain, with the rest looked up from reference TRBV7-3 and TRBJ1-6, is GAGVSQTPSNKVTEKGKYVELRCDPISGHTALYWYRQSLGQGPEFLIYFQGTGAADDSGLPNDRFFAVRPEGSVSTLKIQRTERGDSAVYLCASSLGEGSPLHFGNGTRLTVT.

The chain uses TRBV28 and TRBJ2-1, with 13 bases fitting TRBD2. This CDR3 has 15 residues. J gave up 6 bases and V 5 bases, and 4 bases lay outside the gene matches. Germline loops: CDR1 MDHEN, CDR2 SYDVKM. The CDR3 region is CASSPTSGRANEQFF. CDR3 coding DNA: TGTGCCAGCAGTCCAACTAGCGGGAGGGCCAATGAGCAGTTCTTC. Using reference TRBV28 and TRBJ2-1 for the parts outside the CDR3, the full variable domain is DVKVTQSSRYLVKRTGEKVFLECVQDMDHENMFWYRQDPGLGLRLIYFSYDVKMKEKGDIPEGYSVSREKKERFSLILESASTNQTSMYLCASSPTSGRANEQFFGPGTRLTVL.

J is TRBJ2-3 and V is TRBV28; D might be TRBD2 (5 bases). The CDR3 has 13 amino acids. The germline CDR1 and CDR2 sequences are MDHEN and SYDVKM. Trimming pared 4 bases from V and 0 bases from J, leaving 5 bases between. Here the CDR3 reads CASSWTSTDTQYF. The CDR3 bases are TGTGCCAGCAGTTGGACTAGCACAGATACGCAGTATTTT.

The V gene is TRBV5-4, the J gene TRBJ2-5; 8 bases are a match to TRBD2. The J call may be wrong; the DNA end is better matched by TRBJ2-7. The CDR3 is made up of 17 amino acids. Germline assignment: CDR1 SGHNT and CDR2 YYREEE (reference sequence). The CDR3 sequence: CASSSDRAGAGAGEQYF. CDR3 DNA sequence: TGTGCCAGCAGCTCTGATAGGGCGGGAGCGGGGGCTGGCGAGCAGTACTTC.

The rearrangement links TRBV6-6 to TRBJ1-4, with 9 nucleotides matching TRBD1. The length of the CDR3 is 13 residues. From germline, CDR1 is MNHNY and CDR2 SVGAGI (reference sequence). V lost 5 bases to trimming and J lost 7 bases; unmatched junction nucleotides: 2. The CDR3 region has the DNA TGTGCCAGCAGTGGGGGACAGGGTGAAAAACTGTTTTTT. Its translation: CASSGGQGEKLFF.

V and J are TRBV29-1 and TRBJ2-7; perhaps TRBD2 as D (5 bases). V lost 6 bases, J lost 0 bases, and 12 bases lay in between. The CDR3 has 13 amino acids. The V gene's germline CDR1 is SQVTM and CDR2 ANQGSEA. CDR3 residues: CSVRTESSYEQYF. The CDR3 region has the DNA TGCAGCGTCCGGACTGAAAGCTCCTACGAGCAGTACTTC.

The sample holds a few counts of this clone. The chain couples TRBV18 to TRBJ2-7; 7 positions agree with TRBD2. V shed 1 base, J shed 0 bases, and the junction held 9 bases outside the gene matches. The CDR3 spans 17 residues. Germline-derived CDR1 and CDR2 are KGHSH and LQKENI. This chain's CDR3 is CASSPRMGGVNSYEQYF. The CDR3 DNA is TGTGCCAGCTCACCACGAATGGGGGGGGTGAACTCCTACGAGCAGTACTTC. Together with reference TRBV18 and TRBJ2-7, the CDR3 gives the full variable domain: NAGVMQNPRHLVRRRGQEARLRCSPMKGHSHVYWYRQLPEEGLKFMVYLQKENIIDESGMPKERFSAEFPKEGPSILRIQQVVRGDSAAYFCASSPRMGGVNSYEQYFGPGTRLTVT.

This chain uses TRBV28 with TRBJ2-7, with 7 bases aligning to TRBD2. This CDR3 is 14 amino acids long. Germline CDR1 MDHEN, CDR2 SYDVKM. The V segment lost 7 bases and the J segment 7 bases; nucleotides outside the gene matches: 13. The CDR3 loop is CASMNWGGLREQYF. The CDR3 nucleotides read TGTGCCAGCATGAATTGGGGGGGATTGAGGGAGCAGTACTTC.